What follows are 30 T cell receptor beta chains derived from one specimen sequenced in a study of shared clonotypes between healthy human individuals. Data came from immunoSEQ multiplex PCR; TCRdb stores just in-frame clones and leaves some out. Among over a million clones listed, 95% to 97% were seen once. Sample: naive CD4+ T cells sorted from blood. Subset specified: CD45RA+ positively selected. The receptors originated from a man younger than 40 in good health.

The V call is TRBV7-2, the J call TRBJ2-6, with 8 positions matching TRBD1. Losses at the gene ends were 5 bases for V and 0 bases for J; bases not matched to a gene: 6. Per germline, CDR1 SGHTA and CDR2 FQGNSA. The length of the CDR3 is 17 residues. CDR3 loop: CASSMDRVLSGANVLTF. The DNA of the CDR3 is TGTGCCAGCAGCATGGACAGGGTGCTCTCTGGGGCCAACGTCCTGACTTTC.

The CDR3 sequence is CASSEVPGGIETQYF. The CDR3 region has the DNA TGTGCCAGCAGTGAGGTACCAGGGGGCATCGAGACCCAGTACTTC. The V gene is TRBV2, the J gene TRBJ2-5; 8 bases align to TRBD1. Trimming removed 3 bases from V and 5 bases from J; junction bases left unmatched: 8. The CDR3 runs 15 residues. CDR1 SNHLY and CDR2 FYNNEI come from the germline V gene. The entire variable domain, with the rest obtained from reference TRBV2 and TRBJ2-5, is as follows: EPEVTQTPSHQVTQMGQEVILRCVPISNHLYFYWYRQILGQKVEFLVSFYNNEISEKSEIFDDQFSVERPDGSNFTLKIRSTKLEDSAMYFCASSEVPGGIETQYFGPGTRLLVL.

The chain is built from TRBV27 and TRBJ1-5; tentatively, D is TRBD1 (5 bases). The CDR3 extends over 14 amino acids. Germline V lookup: CDR1 MNHEY, CDR2 SMNVEV (reference sequence). Deletions cut 3 bases from V and 3 bases from J, with 9 bases between. CDR3 residues: CASSLLGDNQPQHF. CDR3 DNA: TGTGCCAGCAGTTTGTTGGGGGACAATCAGCCCCAGCATTTT.

CDR3 bases: TGCGCCAGCCAGGTCGTGGCAACAGATACGCAGTATTTT. Translating it yields CASQVVATDTQYF. V and J are TRBV5-1 and TRBJ2-3; D is uncertain. The V gene's germline CDR1 is SGHRS and CDR2 YFSETQ. V lost 7 bases, J lost 3 bases, and 12 bases lay in between. This CDR3 region has 13 residues.

The chain is built from TRBV27 and TRBJ2-1; 7 bases line up with TRBD2. Germline-derived CDR1 and CDR2 are MNHEY and SMNVEV (reference sequence). V lost 5 bases, J lost 4 bases, and 14 bases stayed unmatched. The CDR3 has 17 amino acids. The CDR3 coding sequence is TGTGCCAGCAGTGCCGTAAGGACTAGTCCACGGTACAATGAGCAGTTCTTC. Residues: CASSAVRTSPRYNEQFF.

The gene calls are TRBV6-1 and TRBJ1-3; 9 nucleotides align to TRBD1. This CDR3 is 15 amino acids long. J was trimmed by 4 bases and V by 6 bases; bases with no gene match: 7. CDR1 MNHNS and CDR2 SASEGT come from the germline V gene. Here the CDR3 DNA reads TGTGCCAGCAGCTCCGGGGACAGGGTCGGAAACACCATATATTTT. It specifies CASSSGDRVGNTIYF.

The sample holds one count of this clone. The chain couples TRBV5-4 to TRBJ1-2; TRBD1 aligns across 7 bases. This CDR3 contains 16 residues. Germline CDR1 reads SGHNT; CDR2 reads YYREEE (reference sequence). J was trimmed by 6 bases and V by 4 bases; bases with no gene match: 15. The CDR3 sequence: CASSARQVSGGDGYTF. DNA for the CDR3: TGTGCCAGCAGCGCCCGCCAGGTCTCAGGGGGTGATGGCTACACCTTC. The variable domain in full, with the rest retrieved from reference TRBV5-4 and TRBJ1-2, is ETGVTQSPTHLIKTRGQQVTLRCSSQSGHNTVSWYQQALGQGPQFIFQYYREEENGRGNFPPRFSGLQFPNYSSELNVNALELDDSALYLCASSARQVSGGDGYTFGSGTRLTVV.

The V call is TRBV28, the J call TRBJ2-3, with TRBD1 as a possible D gene (5 bases). CDR3 length: 13 amino acids. CDR1 is MDHEN and CDR2 is SYDVKM in the germline V gene. V was trimmed by 2 bases and J by 8 bases, leaving 11 bases between them. The CDR3 coding sequence is TGTGCCAGCAGTTTAGGGGCTCTGGTTACGCAGTATTTT. Translated: CASSLGALVTQYF.

This chain's CDR3 is CASSEFYNEQFF. The CDR3 bases are TGTGCCAGCAGTGAATTCTACAATGAGCAGTTCTTC. V is TRBV6-1 and J is TRBJ2-1; D gene unclear. The CDR3 sequence is 12 residues long. Trimming removed 2 bases at V and 3 bases at J, with 2 bases between. Per germline, CDR1 MNHNS and CDR2 SASEGT.

This clone has a single count. The CDR3 is CASGSGKYEQYF. In DNA, the CDR3 is TGTGCCAGCGGTAGCGGGAAGTACGAGCAGTACTTC. This sequence joins TRBV7-9 and TRBJ2-7; 8 bases line up with TRBD2. V gave up 8 bases and J gave up 4 bases; unmatched junction bases: 4. CDR3 length: 12 amino acids. CDR1 and CDR2 (germline): SEHNR, FQNEAQ (reference sequence).

The chain couples TRBV28 to TRBJ2-1; D may correspond to TRBD1 or TRBD2 (6 bases each). Germline lookup yields CDR1 MDHEN and CDR2 SYDVKM. The CDR3 runs to 11 residues. V gave up 11 bases and J gave up 13 bases, with 18 bases separating them. CDR3 in amino acids: CAGGGRRGQFF. The DNA for the CDR3 is TGTGCCGGAGGGGGGAGGAGGGGACAGTTCTTC.

Comments on this clone: The same CDR3 is also encoded by other DNA sequences in this sample. V usage is TRBV10-3 and J usage is TRBJ2-1; 7 bases are shared with TRBD2. The trim removed 0 bases at V and 0 bases at J, leaving 2 bases unmatched. Germline V gene sequence: CDR1 ENHRY, CDR2 SYGVKD. The length of the CDR3 is 16 residues. DNA of the CDR3: TGTGCCATCAGTGAGTCTGTAGCGGGCTCCTACAATGAGCAGTTCTTC. Translation: CAISESVAGSYNEQFF.

A note on this clone: Other nucleotide sequences in the sample specify the same CDR3. This chain uses TRBV28 with TRBJ1-5; D not certain. This CDR3 spans 13 amino acids. From germline, CDR1 is MDHEN and CDR2 SYDVKM. The V and J ends lost 6 bases and 0 bases respectively, with 6 bases between them. The CDR3 loop reads CASRRYSNQPQHF. As DNA, the CDR3 is TGTGCCAGCAGGAGATATAGCAATCAGCCCCAGCATTTT.

The J gene is TRBJ2-5, the V gene TRBV28; D gene uncertain. Germline V gives CDR1 MDHEN, CDR2 SYDVKM. Trimming cost V 5 bases and J 8 bases, with 9 bases left between them. The CDR3 is 11 residues long. This CDR3 is CASSATTTQYF. CDR3 in DNA: TGTGCCAGCAGTGCAACAACTACCCAGTACTTC.

The V call is TRBV4-1, the J call TRBJ1-1, with TRBD1 as a possible D gene (6 bases). Trimming pared 1 base from V and 4 bases from J, leaving 7 bases between. There are 13 residues in the CDR3. The germline gives CDR1 MGHRA, CDR2 YSYEKL. In nucleotides, the CDR3 is TGCGCCAGCAGCCAAGGGACAGTCACTGAAGCTTTCTTT. Translated: CASSQGTVTEAFF.

The CDR3: CASSTTGTLPTGELFF. The CDR3 DNA sequence: TGTGCCAGCAGCACAACCGGGACTTTGCCAACCGGGGAGCTGTTTTTT. This chain connects TRBV11-1 to TRBJ2-2; TRBD2 is a possible D gene (6 bases). Deletions cut 5 bases from V and 5 bases from J, with 18 bases between. CDR1 is SGHAT and CDR2 is FQDESV in the germline V gene (reference sequence). The CDR3 has 16 amino acids.

In DNA form, the CDR3 reads TGTGCCAGCAGCCCCCCGGGACAGGCTACGCAGCCCCAGCATTTT. Its protein is CASSPPGQATQPQHF. V and J are TRBV7-8 and TRBJ1-5; the match to TRBD1 covers 8 bases. CDR1 and CDR2 (germline): SGHVS, FQNEAQ. V trimming: 5 bases; J trimming: 7 bases; junction bases outside the gene matches: 10. The CDR3 has 15 amino acids.

This rearrangement joins TRBV7-6 to TRBJ2-7; D is perhaps TRBD1 (6 bases). V gave up 2 bases and J gave up 3 bases, with 11 bases separating them. The CDR3 runs to 14 residues. From germline, CDR1 is SGHVS and CDR2 FNYEAQ. CDR3 protein: CASSLSQGGYEQYF. CDR3 in DNA: TGTGCCAGCAGCTTATCACAGGGCGGCTACGAGCAGTACTTC. The whole variable domain, remainder taken from reference TRBV7-6 and TRBJ2-7, is GAGVSQSPRYKVTKRGQDVALRCDPISGHVSLYWYRQALGQGPEFLTYFNYEAQQDKSGLPNDRFSAERPEGSISTLTIQRTEQRDSAMYRCASSLSQGGYEQYFGPGTRLTVT.

This clone was observed once. This chain uses TRBV5-4 with TRBJ1-5; D remains unclear. This CDR3 is built from 15 residues. V lost 0 bases and J 0 bases, leaving 7 bases between the germline ends. Germline assignment: CDR1 SGHNT and CDR2 YYREEE (reference sequence). This chain's CDR3 is CASSLGSLSNQPQHF. For the CDR3, the DNA is TGTGCCAGCAGCTTGGGAAGCCTTAGCAATCAGCCCCAGCATTTT.

Worth noting for this clone: Other DNA sequences in this specimen translate into the identical CDR3. The chain links TRBV9 to TRBJ2-1, with D possibly being TRBD2 (7 bases). CDR3 length: 16 amino acids. Trimming removed 0 bases from V and 1 base from J, with 11 bases in between. CDR1 and CDR2 from the germline V gene are SGDLS and YYNGEE. CDR3 sequence: CASSVGGRGSYNEQFF. The CDR3, as DNA: TGTGCCAGCAGCGTAGGAGGGAGGGGGTCCTACAATGAGCAGTTCTTC.

This clone showed up just once. V usage is TRBV27 and J usage is TRBJ2-7; TRBD2 is a possible D gene (7 bases). Germline lookup yields CDR1 MNHEY and CDR2 SMNVEV (reference sequence). CDR3 length: 15 amino acids. V was clipped by 3 bases and J by 6 bases, with 18 bases between them. DNA for the CDR3: TGTGCCAGCAGTTTCCTGCGTAGGGGGGAGGGCGAGCAGTACTTC. Translating gives CASSFLRRGEGEQYF.

The V call is TRBV7-2, the J call TRBJ2-7; 10 bases match TRBD2. Germline assignment: CDR1 SGHTA and CDR2 FQGNSA. The junction had 5 bases not matched to a gene; V was cut back by 5 bases and J by 7 bases. This CDR3 region has 13 residues. The CDR3 DNA reads as TGTGCCAGCAGCCCGCAGCGGGAGGGGGAGCAGTACTTC. This sequence encodes CASSPQREGEQYF. The complete variable domain, with remaining parts taken from reference TRBV7-2 and TRBJ2-7, reads GAGVSQSPSNKVTEKGKDVELRCDPISGHTALYWYRQSLGQGLEFLIYFQGNSAPDKSGLPSDRFSAERTGGSVSTLTIQRTQQEDSAVYLCASSPQREGEQYFGPGTRLTVT.

The CDR3 loop is CASSWGGGDTQYF. CDR3 DNA: TGTGCCAGCAGCTGGGGGGGAGGAGATACGCAGTATTTT. The V gene is TRBV14, the J gene TRBJ2-3, with 7 bases matching TRBD2. Trimming removed 5 bases from V and 5 bases from J; junction bases left unmatched: 4. Germline CDR1 SGHDN, CDR2 FVKESK. The CDR3 covers 13 residues.

V and J are TRBV6-1 and TRBJ2-1, with a possible D match to TRBD1 (6 bases). Germline-derived CDR1 and CDR2 are MNHNS and SASEGT. V lost 4 bases and J 2 bases, leaving 12 bases between the germline ends. CDR3 length: 15 residues. The chain's CDR3 is CASSGQVIPYNEQFF. CDR3 bases: TGTGCCAGCAGTGGACAGGTGATCCCCTACAATGAGCAGTTCTTC.

Remarks on this clone: Other DNA sequences in this sample translate to the same CDR3. The chain combines TRBV28 with TRBJ2-7, with 7 bases lining up with TRBD1. With 3 bases clipped from V and 1 base from J, the junction kept 3 bases outside the gene matches. CDR1 and CDR2 (germline): MDHEN, SYDVKM. The CDR3 totals 14 residues. The CDR3 sequence is CASSFDRVSYEQYF. CDR3 DNA: TGTGCCAGCAGTTTCGACAGGGTGTCCTACGAGCAGTACTTC.

The genes are TRBV30 and TRBJ2-3, with 10 bases fitting TRBD2. Germline V gives CDR1 GTSNPN, CDR2 SVGIG (reference sequence). J gave up 5 bases and V 0 bases, and 8 bases lay outside the gene matches. The CDR3 length is 16 residues. CDR3 sequence (DNA): TGTGCCTGGAGTGTCAACCCTAGCGGGAGAGGAGATACGCAGTATTTT. Protein sequence: CAWSVNPSGRGDTQYF.

This sequence joins TRBV5-8 and TRBJ2-5; 13 positions match TRBD2. CDR1 is SGHTS and CDR2 is YDEGEE in the germline V gene. CDR3 length: 16 amino acids. The V and J ends lost 3 bases and 5 bases, in that order; junction bases with no gene match: 7. The CDR3 loop reads CASSSGLAGVGETQYF. In DNA form, the CDR3 reads TGTGCCAGCAGCTCAGGACTAGCGGGAGTGGGGGAGACCCAGTACTTC.

The V gene is TRBV14, the J gene TRBJ2-3; 10 positions match TRBD2. Germline loops: CDR1 SGHDN, CDR2 FVKESK. The CDR3 has 18 amino acids. V trimming: 4 bases; J trimming: 2 bases; junction bases outside the gene matches: 12. This CDR3 reads CASSRNFSGRRVTDTQYF. Written as DNA, the CDR3 is TGTGCCAGCAGCCGCAATTTTAGCGGGAGGAGAGTCACAGATACGCAGTATTTT. The whole variable domain, filled in from reference TRBV14 and TRBJ2-3, reads EAGVTQFPSHSVIEKGQTVTLRCDPISGHDNLYWYRRVMGKEIKFLLHFVKESKQDESGMPNNRFLAERTGGTYSTLKVQPAELEDSGVYFCASSRNFSGRRVTDTQYFGPGTRLTVL.

J is TRBJ2-3 and V is TRBV6-6; D call uncertain. Germline V gene sequence: CDR1 MNHNY, CDR2 SVGAGI (reference sequence). CDR3 size: 15 residues. V lost 2 bases and J lost 4, with 13 bases in between. CDR3 DNA sequence: TGTGCCAGCAGTTACGGGCGGATATCTCCAGATACGCAGTATTTT. Translating gives CASSYGRISPDTQYF.

This chain uses TRBV2 with TRBJ1-5; no clear D gene. This CDR3 has 16 residues. Germline V gives CDR1 SNHLY, CDR2 FYNNEI. V was cut by 1 base and J by 0 bases, with 10 bases left in between. The CDR3 is CASSEVAVYSNQPQHF. Here the CDR3 DNA reads TGTGCCAGCAGTGAAGTGGCAGTCTATAGCAATCAGCCCCAGCATTTT. Full variable domain (remainder filled in from reference TRBV2 and TRBJ1-5): EPEVTQTPSHQVTQMGQEVILRCVPISNHLYFYWYRQILGQKVEFLVSFYNNEISEKSEIFDDQFSVERPDGSNFTLKIRSTKLEDSAMYFCASSEVAVYSNQPQHFGDGTRLSIL.